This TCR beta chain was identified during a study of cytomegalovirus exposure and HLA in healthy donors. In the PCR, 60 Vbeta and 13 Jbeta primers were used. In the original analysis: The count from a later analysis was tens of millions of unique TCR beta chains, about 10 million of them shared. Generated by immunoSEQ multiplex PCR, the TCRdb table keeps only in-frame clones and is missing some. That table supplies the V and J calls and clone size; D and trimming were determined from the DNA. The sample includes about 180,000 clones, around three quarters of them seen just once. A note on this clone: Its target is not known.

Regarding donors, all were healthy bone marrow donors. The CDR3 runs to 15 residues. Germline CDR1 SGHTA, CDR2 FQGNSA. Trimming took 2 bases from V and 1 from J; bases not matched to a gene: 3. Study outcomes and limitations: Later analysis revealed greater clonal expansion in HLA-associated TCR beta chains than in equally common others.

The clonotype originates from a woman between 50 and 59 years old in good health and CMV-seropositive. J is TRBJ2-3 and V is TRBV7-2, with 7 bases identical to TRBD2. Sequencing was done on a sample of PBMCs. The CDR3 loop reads CASSLFRGGTDTQYF. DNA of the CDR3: TGTGCCAGCAGCTTATTTCGGGGGGGCACAGATACGCAGTATTTT.